This T cell receptor beta chain was sequenced for a study of cytomegalovirus exposure and HLA in healthy donors. Findings and caveats of the study: More clonal expansion characterized HLA-associated TCR beta chains than equally common others in a later analysis. Reportedly, fewer N-insertions than the approximately 700-donor mean appeared in an Asian-associated ancestry cluster in a later analysis. Segments of the TCR beta V type were, in most cases, productive about 90% or about 30% of the time in an earlier analysis.

The PCR was carried out with 60 Vbeta primers and 13 Jbeta primers. Clones were read by immunoSEQ multiplex PCR, and TCRdb kept only the in-frame ones, dropping some. The sample records around 110,000 clones, 81% being singletons. While unrecorded immune exposures were likely, the donors were nominally healthy when sampled. A few counts support this clone. Its antigen remains unknown. The CDR3 covers 15 residues. With 5 bases removed from V and 3 bases from J, the gap between germline ends came to 17 bases. Germline CDR1 and CDR2: MNHEY and SMNVEV (reference sequence). The source of this sequence is a woman in her thirties in good health and CMV-seronegative. The rearrangement links TRBV27 to TRBJ2-7; possibly TRBD1 for D (5 bases). Sequenced material: PBMCs. CDR3 sequence (DNA): TGTGCCAGCAGTCAGCAGGGCTCTCCCCTCTACGAGCAGTACTTC. Translation: CASSQQGSPLYEQYF.